The TCR beta chain described here comes from a study of T-cell memory formation after mild COVID-19. TCRdb passed the 5' RACE reads through MiXCR, listing each CDR3 protein once. The data hold hundreds of thousands of distinct CDR3 sequences, with around 15% observed a single time. The CDR3 extends over 13 amino acids. V lost 6 bases and J lost 1, with 7 bases in between. Germline values: CDR1 SEHNR, CDR2 FQNEAQ (reference sequence). The sample holds a few counts of this clonotype. The sequencing sample was made of PBMCs or a T cell subset sorted from them (not recorded which). This rearrangement joins TRBV7-9 to TRBJ1-3; D unclear. The clonotype was recovered from a man aged 18 to 30 who had mild COVID-19 (a few samples of this study predate the infection). Cell type and time point are not known. CDR3 sequence (DNA): TGTGCCAGCAGAAAGTCGTCTGGAAACACCATATATTTT. The encoded protein is CASRKSSGNTIYF.